This TCR beta chain derives from a study of blood T cell repertoires in COVID-19. TCRdb's copy holds only in-frame clones and misses some; the assay was immunoSEQ multiplex PCR. This table holds about 63,000 clones, 85% to 95% found once. The CDR3 covers 13 residues. V lost 6 bases to trimming and J lost 5 bases, with 13 bases between them. Per the germline V gene, CDR1 is MNHNS and CDR2 is SASEGT. Sequences were obtained from peripheral blood. The receptor was derived from a man aged 45 to 65 with active COVID-19. The chain uses TRBV6-1 and TRBJ2-5; maybe TRBD1 (5 bases). The CDR3 region has the DNA TGTGCCAGCAGCCAGGGTTCTCTGGAGACCCAGTACTTC. This gives the protein CASSQGSLETQYF.